The 32 T cell receptor beta chains presented below share a single source sample, sequenced in a study of T cells in Graves' hyperthyroidism and ophthalmopathy. Amplified regions were TCR beta CDR3 sequences from RNA transcripts. A set of HTBI primers served as the primers for a first-round RT-PCR of the TCR CDR3. TCRdb fed the multiplex PCR reads into MiXCR, producing one record per CDR3 protein. This sample carries around 350,000 distinct CDR3 sequences, 12% to 15% of them seen once, and the ten largest clones take roughly a fifth. The material sequenced was blood. The receptors were sampled from a woman aged 60-75 years with Graves' ophthalmopathy.

There are a few counts of this clonotype. V usage is TRBV7-2 and J usage is TRBJ2-2; TRBD1 matches at 9 bases. Unmatched junction bases numbered 4, after V lost 5 bases and J lost 0 bases. The CDR3 extends over 16 amino acids. Germline CDR1 and CDR2: SGHTA and FQGNSA. The CDR3 is CASSAWTGANTGELFF. The CDR3 DNA is TGTGCCAGCAGCGCCTGGACAGGGGCGAACACCGGGGAGCTGTTTTTT.

This clonotype was observed a few times. A much larger clone is a single base away; this may be a read error. The V gene is TRBV7-9, the J gene TRBJ2-1; 7 bases align to TRBD1. CDR1 SEHNR and CDR2 FQNEAQ come from the germline V gene (reference sequence). The CDR3 runs to 15 residues. V shed 8 bases, J shed 1 base, and the junction held 8 bases outside the gene matches. CDR3: CASGETGLSYNEQFF. As DNA, the CDR3 is TGTGCCAGCGGCGAGACAGGGCTATCCTACAATGAGCAGTTCTTC.

This chain links TRBV5-1 with TRBJ1-6, with TRBD1 matching 8 bases. CDR1 SGHRS and CDR2 YFSETQ come from the germline V gene. The J segment lost 8 bases and the V segment lost 1 base, leaving 5 bases of the junction unmatched. CDR3 length: 15 residues. Here the CDR3 reads CASSLRTGTDSPLHF. CDR3 nucleotides: TGCGCCAGCAGCTTGCGGACAGGGACGGATTCACCCCTCCACTTT.

The chain combines TRBV29-1 with TRBJ2-5; D remains unclear. The CDR3 is made up of 15 amino acids. V was pared by 4 bases and J by 7 bases, with 22 bases between. Germline CDR1 and CDR2: SQVTM and ANQGSEA. The CDR3 loop is CSVGRVKGKEGTQYF. CDR3 in DNA: TGCAGCGTTGGTCGGGTTAAGGGCAAAGAAGGGACCCAGTACTTC.

This clonotype was counted many times. The genes are TRBV5-1 and TRBJ2-7; 7 nucleotides line up with TRBD2. The CDR3 covers 15 residues. Germline lookup yields CDR1 SGHRS and CDR2 YFSETQ. Trimming took 4 bases from V and 6 from J; bases not matched to a gene: 13. The DNA for the CDR3 is TGCGCCAGCAGCCCGGGGGGAGCGGAGCAGATCGAGCAGTACTTC. Amino acid sequence: CASSPGGAEQIEQYF.

This clonotype was found many times. V is TRBV12-3 or TRBV12-4 and J is TRBJ2-5, with TRBD2 matching 9 bases. CDR3 length: 14 amino acids. The V segment lost 3 bases and the J segment 4 bases; nucleotides outside the gene matches: 3. As DNA, the CDR3 is TGTGCCAGCAGTTTTGCGGGAGGGGGAGAGACCCAGTACTTC. This codes for CASSFAGGGETQYF.

The chain has TRBV2 and TRBJ2-3, with TRBD2 matching over 16 bases. The CDR3 runs 18 residues. Germline V gene sequence: CDR1 SNHLY, CDR2 FYNNEI. V shed 6 bases and J 5 bases; nucleotides not matched to a gene: 11. DNA of the CDR3: TGTGCCAGCAGCGGGACTAGCGGGAGGGGGGGGGGCCAAGATACGCAGTATTTT. Protein: CASSGTSGRGGGQDTQYF. Using reference TRBV2 and TRBJ2-3 for the parts outside the CDR3, the full variable domain is EPEVTQTPSHQVTQMGQEVILRCVPISNHLYFYWYRQILGQKVEFLVSFYNNEISEKSEIFDDQFSVERPDGSNFTLKIRSTKLEDSAMYFCASSGTSGRGGGQDTQYFGPGTRLTVL.

This clonotype appeared many times. CDR3 coding DNA: TGTGCCAGCAGGCGACTGACAGGTGGTTCACCCCTCCACTTT. It yields the protein CASRRLTGGSPLHF. The V call is TRBV28, the J call TRBJ1-6; D is perhaps TRBD1 (6 bases). Germline CDR1 is MDHEN and CDR2 is SYDVKM. The CDR3 consists of 14 residues. V dropped 6 bases and J dropped 9 bases, with 15 bases sitting between them.

The J gene is TRBJ2-1, the V gene TRBV4-1; the D is unclear. V was clipped by 0 bases and J by 9 bases, with 12 bases between them. Germline CDR1 and CDR2: MGHRA and YSYEKL. This CDR3 contains 14 residues. CDR3 loop: CASSQEAAGVEQFF. The CDR3 DNA is TGCGCCAGCAGCCAAGAAGCCGCTGGTGTTGAGCAGTTCTTC.

The table lists this clonotype with many counts. The V call is TRBV11-2, the J call TRBJ1-2, with 9 bases aligning to TRBD1. Germline CDR1 and CDR2: SGHAT and FQNNGV. V gave up 6 bases and J gave up 8 bases; unmatched junction bases: 7. This CDR3 is built from 13 residues. The CDR3 loop is CASSRDRVRGYTF. In nucleotides, the CDR3 is TGTGCCAGCAGTCGGGACAGGGTTAGGGGCTACACCTTC.

The table lists this clonotype with many counts. The chain is built from TRBV28 and TRBJ1-4; possibly TRBD1 for D (6 bases). Germline CDR1 MDHEN, CDR2 SYDVKM. V was pared by 6 bases and J by 4 bases, with 12 bases between. The CDR3 spans 14 residues. CDR3 bases: TGTGCCAGCAGATTCAGGGGATTTAATGAAAAACTGTTTTTT. Translated: CASRFRGFNEKLFF.

This clonotype was counted at least ten times. The chain is built from TRBV7-8 and TRBJ2-1; 11 nucleotides line up with TRBD2. The CDR3 spans 16 residues. V gave up 4 bases and J gave up 4 bases; unmatched junction bases: 6. The germline gives CDR1 SGHVS, CDR2 FQNEAQ. CDR3 sequence (DNA): TGTGCCAGCAGCTCAGCACTAGCGGGAGCGTACAATGAGCAGTTCTTC. It encodes CASSSALAGAYNEQFF.

The rearrangement links TRBV19 to TRBJ2-7; TRBD1 matches at 7 bases. The CDR3 runs to 13 residues. CDR1 is LNHDA and CDR2 is SQIVND in the germline V gene (reference sequence). Trimming at V came to 6 bases and at J to 5 bases, leaving 7 bases not matched to a gene. The DNA of the CDR3 is TGTGCCAGTAGGGGTAGGGGGCGCGACGAGCAGTACTTC. It specifies CASRGRGRDEQYF.

This clonotype was picked up many times. The chain joins TRBV6-1 to TRBJ2-1, with TRBD2 matching 9 bases. The CDR3 covers 15 residues. Germline V gives CDR1 MNHNS, CDR2 SASEGT. J gave up 0 bases and V 8 bases, and 5 bases lay outside the gene matches. The CDR3 loop is CASGRTSASYNEQFF. The CDR3 region has the DNA TGTGCCAGCGGGCGGACTAGCGCCTCCTACAATGAGCAGTTCTTC.

This clonotype showed up many times. The CDR3, as DNA: TGTGCCAGCAGCTCGTCCGGGACTAGGGGCGAGCAGTACTTC. It is translated as CASSSSGTRGEQYF. The chain is built from TRBV7-9 and TRBJ2-7; TRBD2 agrees at 8 bases. CDR1 is SEHNR and CDR2 is FQNEAQ in the germline V gene (reference sequence). V lost 4 bases and J lost 6; bases outside the gene matches: 8. CDR3 length equals 14 residues.

This clonotype has a count of ten or more. The chain carries TRBV13 and TRBJ2-5, with no clear D. Germline V CDR1 and CDR2: PRHDT, FYEKMQ (reference sequence). The CDR3 consists of 15 residues. Trimming took 5 bases from V and 3 from J, leaving 16 bases between them. CDR3 sequence: CASSRPPVSKETQYF. DNA for the CDR3: TGTGCCAGCAGCCGCCCCCCCGTTAGCAAAGAGACCCAGTACTTC.

This clonotype came up a few times. This sequence joins TRBV20-1 and TRBJ2-5; 11 nucleotides match TRBD2. V shed 3 bases and J 4 bases; nucleotides not matched to a gene: 7. The CDR3 has 15 residues. Germline V lookup: CDR1 DFQATT, CDR2 SNEGSKA (reference sequence). DNA of the CDR3: TGCAGTGCTAGGCCGGGACTAGCGGTCCGAGAGACCCAGTACTTC. As protein: CSARPGLAVRETQYF.

J is TRBJ1-5 and V is TRBV12-3 or TRBV12-4; D may be TRBD1 (5 bases). V lost 0 bases and J 7 bases, leaving 13 bases between the germline ends. The length of the CDR3 is 15 residues. CDR3 region: CASSLAGRTLQPQHF. CDR3 nucleotides: TGTGCCAGCAGTTTAGCGGGACGGACCTTGCAGCCCCAGCATTTT.

This clonotype showed up many times. The rearrangement joins TRBV12-3 or TRBV12-4 to TRBJ2-7, with 7 bases matching TRBD1. J gave up 7 bases and V 6 bases, and 6 bases lay outside the gene matches. The CDR3 loop spans 12 amino acids. CDR3 amino acids: CASRRTGREQYF. CDR3 nucleotides: TGTGCCAGCAGACGGACAGGACGGGAGCAGTACTTC.

This clonotype was seen many times. This rearrangement joins TRBV28 to TRBJ2-3; D not resolved. The CDR3 runs 12 residues. Trimming removed 6 bases from V and 8 bases from J, with 12 bases in between. Germline values: CDR1 MDHEN, CDR2 SYDVKM. The CDR3 coding sequence is TGTGCCAGCAGGCACTCCCGCGGTACGCAGTATTTT. Its translation is CASRHSRGTQYF.

This clonotype was counted a few times. This could be a read error, since a much larger clone is one nucleotide away. This chain uses TRBV2 with TRBJ2-3; TRBD2 agrees at 9 bases. V was clipped by 1 base and J by 9 bases; unmatched bases: 5. From germline, CDR1 is SNHLY and CDR2 FYNNEI. The CDR3 contains 14 residues. DNA for the CDR3: TGTGCCAGCAGTGAAGGCGGCGGGAGGGCCACGCAGTATTTT. Its translation: CASSEGGGRATQYF.

The chain combines TRBV7-9 with TRBJ2-5; D possibly uses TRBD1 or TRBD2 (5 bases each). CDR1 and CDR2 from the germline V gene are SEHNR and FQNEAQ (reference sequence). Between the trimmed V and J ends, which lost 6 bases and 0 bases, there was a span of 14 bases. The CDR3 runs to 15 residues. The CDR3: CASRSTGTDQETQYF. The CDR3 region has the DNA TGTGCCAGCAGGTCTACCGGGACCGACCAAGAGACCCAGTACTTC. Combining the CDR3 with reference TRBV7-9 and TRBJ2-5 gives the whole variable domain DTGVSQNPRHKITKRGQNVTFRCDPISEHNRLYWYRQTLGQGPEFLTYFQNEAQLEKSRLLSDRFSAERPKGSFSTLEIQRTEQGDSAMYLCASRSTGTDQETQYFGPGTRLLVL.

In its sample, this clonotype was seen many times. This rearrangement joins TRBV12-3 or TRBV12-4 to TRBJ1-1; D remains ambiguous. The CDR3 totals 13 residues. Trimming took 4 bases from V and 1 from J, leaving 7 bases between them. In DNA form, the CDR3 reads TGTGCCAGCAGTTCCCCCAGGAACACTGAAGCTTTCTTT. Its translation: CASSSPRNTEAFF.

This clonotype was seen ten or more times. This chain connects TRBV3-1 to TRBJ1-2; possibly TRBD1 for D (5 bases). This CDR3 spans 14 amino acids. The germline V gene has CDR1 LGHDT and CDR2 YNNKEL (reference sequence). V was pared by 0 bases and J by 8 bases, with 13 bases between. The CDR3 DNA is TGTGCCAGCAGCCAAGATGCCGGGGGAAGGGGCTACACCTTC. The encoded protein is CASSQDAGGRGYTF.

This clonotype was recorded many times. The gene calls are TRBV5-1 and TRBJ2-7; TRBD1 might be the D (6 bases). The germline V gene has CDR1 SGHRS and CDR2 YFSETQ. The CDR3 consists of 14 residues. V was clipped by 3 bases and J by 6 bases, with 16 bases between them. The CDR3 sequence is CASSYSGTTSEQYF. In DNA, the CDR3 is TGCGCCAGCAGCTACTCCGGGACAACCTCCGAGCAGTACTTC.

At least ten counts were recorded for this clonotype. The V and J genes are TRBV28 and TRBJ1-1; no clear D gene. The length of the CDR3 is 12 residues. Germline-derived CDR1 and CDR2 are MDHEN and SYDVKM. Trimming removed 3 bases from V and 11 bases from J, with 13 bases in between. The CDR3: CASSFGRIPAFF. The CDR3 nucleotides read TGTGCCAGCAGTTTCGGACGGATTCCGGCTTTCTTT.

This clonotype occurred a few times. The chain links TRBV6-1 to TRBJ1-5; D remains ambiguous. V lost 5 bases and J lost 3, with 8 bases in between. CDR1 and CDR2 from the germline V gene are MNHNS and SASEGT. The CDR3 is 13 amino acids. DNA of the CDR3: TGTGCCAGCAGTTATAGCTTCAATCAGCCCCAGCATTTT. Translating gives CASSYSFNQPQHF.

V gene TRBV6-5 combines with J gene TRBJ2-7; 9 bases align to TRBD2. Germline values: CDR1 MNHEY, CDR2 SVGAGI. The CDR3 consists of 16 residues. The J segment lost 2 bases and the V segment lost 2 bases, leaving 7 bases of the junction unmatched. In DNA form, the CDR3 reads TGTGCCAGCAGTTACAGTCTAGCGGGAAATACCTACGAGCAGTACTTC. Its protein is CASSYSLAGNTYEQYF.

The chain employs TRBV4-2 and TRBJ2-3, with a possible D match to TRBD2 (6 bases). Germline V gives CDR1 LGHNA, CDR2 YNFKEQ. The CDR3 runs 15 residues. V gave up 0 bases and J gave up 4 bases, with 11 bases separating them. This chain's CDR3 is CASSQDSSEADTQYF. The CDR3 coding sequence is TGTGCCAGCAGCCAAGATTCTAGCGAGGCAGATACGCAGTATTTT.

The chain has TRBV19 and TRBJ2-3; D unresolved. V lost 3 bases and J 6 bases, leaving 10 bases between the germline ends. The length of the CDR3 is 13 residues. CDR1 and CDR2 from the germline V gene are LNHDA and SQIVND (reference sequence). The CDR3 spells CASSIADQDTQYF. In nucleotides, the CDR3 is TGTGCCAGTAGTATCGCAGACCAGGATACGCAGTATTTT.

The rearrangement links TRBV10-3 to TRBJ2-2, with a weak D call TRBD1 (7 bases). The CDR3 contains 16 residues. The germline V gene encodes CDR1 ENHRY and CDR2 SYGVKD. The V end lost 10 bases, the J end lost 0 bases, and 18 bases lay between the germline ends. CDR3 sequence reads: CATQGGEIANTGELFF. The CDR3, as DNA: TGTGCCACCCAGGGGGGAGAGATCGCGAACACCGGGGAGCTGTTTTTT.

The chain is built from TRBV28 and TRBJ2-7, with D possibly TRBD2 on 6 matching bases. The V end was cut by 4 bases, the J end by 5 bases, with 9 bases between. The germline V gene encodes CDR1 MDHEN and CDR2 SYDVKM. The CDR3 runs 12 residues. The CDR3 coding sequence is TGTGCCAGCAGTTGGGGGGTGGACGAGCAGTACTTC. Translating gives CASSWGVDEQYF.